The entry below describes one T cell receptor (beta chain). This sample was taken from a study of cytomegalovirus exposure and HLA in healthy donors. The germline V gene encodes CDR1 MDHEN and CDR2 SYDVKM. The ends were cut back, 6 bases at V and 0 bases at J, with 9 bases in the middle. The CDR3 has 14 residues. This PCR relied on a set of 60 Vbeta primers and 13 Jbeta primers. Only in-frame clones appear in the TCRdb table, and some are missing; sequencing was by immunoSEQ multiplex PCR. This specimen shows about 160,000 clones; the ten leading clones hold approximately 2.3%. The rearrangement joins TRBV28 to TRBJ1-5; possible D gene TRBD1, 6 bases. The receptor was derived from a man aged 25 to 40 in good health and CMV-seronegative. Sequencing was performed on PBMCs. Written as DNA, the CDR3 is TGTGCCAGCAGAAGGGACAATAGCAATCAGCCCCAGCATTTT. Protein sequence: CASRRDNSNQPQHF.